These 7 T cell receptor beta chains originate from one sample sequenced in a study of tumour-infiltrating T cells in Burkitt lymphoma. TCRdb's copy holds only in-frame clones and misses some; the assay was immunoSEQ multiplex PCR. The sample gives 1,500 to 2,000 clones, 13% of which show up once; 6% to 9% is in the top ten. Material for sequencing was tumor tissue. The receptor set was obtained from a human donor with Burkitt lymphoma.

The rearrangement joins TRBV7-2 to TRBJ2-3; TRBD2 agrees at 9 bases. Germline V gives CDR1 SGHTA, CDR2 FQGNSA. The CDR3 is made up of 13 amino acids. The ends lost 3 bases at V and 6 bases at J; junction bases unmatched: 1. In DNA, the CDR3 is TGTGCCAGCAGCTTTAGCGGGGGCGATACGCAGTATTTT. This encodes CASSFSGGDTQYF.

The V call is TRBV5-4, the J call TRBJ2-2; D not resolved. Trimming left V 0 bases short and J 1 base short, with 7 bases between. Germline CDR1 SGHNT, CDR2 YYREEE (reference sequence). There are 15 residues in the CDR3. CDR3 protein: CASSLDSGNTGELFF. The CDR3 DNA follows: TGTGCCAGCAGCTTGGATTCAGGGAACACCGGGGAGCTGTTTTTT.

The chain carries TRBV18 and TRBJ1-4, with a weak D call TRBD1 (5 bases). The V and J ends lost 3 bases and 8 bases respectively, with 7 bases between them. There are 12 residues in the CDR3. CDR1 and CDR2 (germline): KGHSH, LQKENI. CDR3 protein: CASSPSGEKLFF. CDR3 DNA sequence: TGTGCCAGCTCACCGTCAGGGGAAAAACTGTTTTTT.

The gene calls are TRBV18 and TRBJ1-5; 11 bases map to TRBD1. The V gene's germline CDR1 is KGHSH and CDR2 LQKENI. The CDR3 consists of 17 residues. Losses at the gene ends were 5 bases for V and 11 bases for J; bases not matched to a gene: 17. CDR3 coding DNA: TGTGCCAGCTCAAACGCCCCGGGACAGGGGGGGCAATCGGCCCAGCATTTT. Translated, it gives CASSNAPGQGGQSAQHF. The full variable domain, completed using reference TRBV18 and TRBJ1-5, is NAGVMQNPRHLVRRRGQEARLRCSPMKGHSHVYWYRQLPEEGLKFMVYLQKENIIDESGMPKERFSAEFPKEGPSILRIQQVVRGDSAAYFCASSNAPGQGGQSAQHFGDGTRLSIL.

V gene TRBV7-8 combines with J gene TRBJ2-1, with TRBD1 as a possible D gene (6 bases). CDR1 and CDR2 (germline): SGHVS, FQNEAQ. The CDR3 consists of 16 residues. Trimming cost V 3 bases and J 6 bases, with 18 bases left between them. The CDR3 bases are TGTGCCAGCAGCTTGTCGCGGACAGCGTGGGGCAATGAGCAGTTCTTC. The encoded protein is CASSLSRTAWGNEQFF.

This clone was detected only a few times. The chain is built from TRBV4-2 and TRBJ2-7; D not certain. Germline V lookup: CDR1 LGHNA, CDR2 YNFKEQ. V shed 0 bases and J shed 10 bases, with 13 bases lying between them. This CDR3 region has 13 residues. CDR3 sequence reads: CASSQESILPQYF. DNA for the CDR3: TGTGCCAGCAGCCAAGAGTCTATTCTCCCCCAGTACTTC.

This clone was recorded a few times. The chain combines TRBV7-6 with TRBJ1-2, with a tentative D call TRBD1 (6 bases). The V end was cut by 5 bases, the J end by 4 bases, with 11 bases between. The CDR3 spans 13 residues. CDR1 and CDR2 from the germline V gene are SGHVS and FNYEAQ. CDR3 region: CASSETGSYGYTF. In DNA, the CDR3 is TGTGCCAGCAGCGAGACAGGATCCTATGGCTACACCTTC.